This T cell receptor beta chain was observed in a study of blood T cell repertoires in COVID-19 (dated by TCRdb to between 2020 and 2021). Regarding the complete study: Samples from collaborators originated in the United States, Italy and Spain and spanned both the acute and convalescent phases of COVID-19. HLA class I and class II types, where available, came from metadata supplied by the sample provider rather than from assay-based typing. The material from the prospective study consisted of cDNA or gDNA derived from T cells, B-cell-depleted T cells, or PBMCs. The sample metadata nearly always contained a de-identified subject ID, COVID-19 status, age in years and sex. Subjects who had been exposed to COVID-19, were actively infected with it, or had recovered from it provided the deeply sampled blood TCRbeta repertoires that made up the dataset. The samples were drawn from two sources: the first 160 participants of the ongoing ImmuneRACE study, and 950 to 1,500 subjects contributed by 6 global collaborators. The repertoires were released in a freely available public database intended as a resource for research on the immune response to SARS-CoV-2.

The immunoSEQ Assay, a bias-controlled multiplex PCR, was used to amplify TCRbeta CDR3 regions from genomic DNA. In the source study's methods: The number of nucleated cells in each sample was estimated by amplification of reference gene primers within the assay. To quantify the absolute abundance of each unique TCRbeta CDR3 rearrangement, sequence reads were collapsed and filtered. For each sample, productive Simpson clonality was calculated as the square root of Simpson's diversity index across productive rearrangements. TCRdb mirrors the immuneACCESS table, restricted to in-frame sequences. Some clones are absent from its copies; in checked studies, under half trace to an unresolved V gene, and the reason for the others is unknown. The DNA gave D and trimming, while V, J and clone size come from that table. The sample table holds 400,000 to 500,000 clones, of which around nine tenths were seen once. Approximately 1.5% of the sample is in the top ten clones.

Participants in the prospective study were aged roughly 18 to 89 years, lived in under 30 United States geographic areas, and enrolled through a virtual design. Cohort assignment in the prospective study relied on participant-reported clinical history from a screening survey and a study questionnaire. A participant counted as exposed if, within 2 weeks of entering the study, that participant had been in contact with someone who had a PCR-confirmed or clinician-diagnosed COVID-19 case. In the prospective study, whole blood, serum and a nasopharyngeal or oropharyngeal swab were collected from each participant by mobile phlebotomists. Participants in the prospective study had the option to provide additional blood draws and questionnaires over an approximately 2-month period. Before DNA extraction, prospective study blood samples were shipped either frozen or at room temperature. Worth noting for this clone: Its antigen remains undetermined. One base away there is no much larger clone; base qualities are not given.

Per the germline V gene, LGHNA is the CDR1 and YNFKEQ is the CDR2. Trimming leaves V shorter by 2 bases and J shorter by 1 base, with the junction holding 5 bases beyond the gene matches. The CDR3 spans 16 residues, from the cysteine through the phenylalanine. The entry retains the CDR3 DNA only, 48 bases that are in frame from base 1. What the research found in general, with its limitations: How much clinical and demographic metadata was included differed by source and by participant, and the metadata was provided uncurated.

The sample consisted of PBMCs or T cells enriched from blood (not recorded which). This receptor was taken from a woman younger than 35 who had been exposed to COVID-19. The chain is encoded by TRBV4-2 joined to TRBJ1-2, with 9 bases matching TRBD1. The DNA is as follows: TGTGCCAGCAGCCAAACGGGACAGGGCCTTAACTATGGCTACACCTTC. It translates as CASSQTGQGLNYGYTF.